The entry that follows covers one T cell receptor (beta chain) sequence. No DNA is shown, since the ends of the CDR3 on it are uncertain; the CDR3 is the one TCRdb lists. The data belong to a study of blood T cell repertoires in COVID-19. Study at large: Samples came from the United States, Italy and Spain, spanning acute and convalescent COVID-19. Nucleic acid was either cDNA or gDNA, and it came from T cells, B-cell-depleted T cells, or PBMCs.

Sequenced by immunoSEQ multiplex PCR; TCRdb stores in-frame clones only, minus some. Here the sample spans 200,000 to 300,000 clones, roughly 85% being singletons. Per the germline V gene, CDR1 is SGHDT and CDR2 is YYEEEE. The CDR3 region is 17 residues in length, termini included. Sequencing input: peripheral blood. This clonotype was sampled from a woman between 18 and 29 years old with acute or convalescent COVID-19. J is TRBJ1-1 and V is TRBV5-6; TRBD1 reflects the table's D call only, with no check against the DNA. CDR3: CASSLESAWAGGIGTFF.